Each of the 9 T cell receptor beta chains below was sequenced from the same sample in a study of T cells expressing NK-cell markers. After re-calling the 5' RACE reads, TCRdb lists one entry per CDR3 protein, DNA absent. The sample yields almost 450,000 distinct CDR3 sequences, of which the top ten take up 7.3%. Sequenced sample: blood T cells: a sorted CD56 or NKG2C T cell subset, CD4+ or CD8+ T cells, or bulk PBMC T cells (not recorded which). These receptors were collected from a woman between 18 and 69 years old in good health.

The rearrangement uses TRBV12-3 or TRBV12-4 and TRBJ2-1; TCRdb gives TRBD1 as the D gene, but with no DNA this cannot be confirmed. The CDR3 is 14 residues long. CDR3 sequence: CASSLEEGGNEQFF.

V is TRBV19 and J is TRBJ1-6; TCRdb reports TRBD1, a call that lacks DNA to check it against. CDR1 and CDR2 from the germline V gene are LNHDA and SQIVND (reference sequence). This CDR3 is built from 15 residues. CDR3 in amino acids: CASTLDRARNSPLHF. Complete variable domain (other parts from reference TRBV19 and TRBJ1-6): DGGITQSPKYLFRKEGQNVTLSCEQNLNHDAMYWYRQDPGQGLRLIYYSQIVNDFQKGDIAEGYSVSREKKESFPLTVTSAQKNPTAFYLCASTLDRARNSPLHFGNGTRLTVT.

CDR3 region: CASSDLPHRVGQPQHF. V and J are TRBV6-1 and TRBJ1-5; without DNA, the TCRdb call of TRBD1 cannot be checked. Germline V CDR1 and CDR2: MNHNS, SASEGT. This CDR3 spans 16 amino acids.

The chain couples TRBV4-3 to TRBJ2-5. The V gene's germline CDR1 is LGHNA and CDR2 YSLEER. This CDR3 contains 12 residues. CDR3 sequence: CASSQDEETQYF.

The chain recombines TRBV12-3 or TRBV12-4 with TRBJ2-7; no DNA is available, so the TRBD1 call from TCRdb remains unchecked. The CDR3 is 12 amino acids. CDR3: CASSPTGGEQYF.

The chain links TRBV11-2 to TRBJ2-6. The CDR3 runs to 17 residues. Per germline, CDR1 SGHAT and CDR2 FQNNGV. The CDR3: CASSLDSRSSGANVLTF.

The V gene is TRBV29-1, the J gene TRBJ1-1; TCRdb's D gene call, TRBD1, goes unchecked for lack of DNA. CDR3 length: 16 residues. Germline assignment: CDR1 SQVTM and CDR2 ANQGSEA. CDR3 loop: CSITGTGRTANAEAFF.

This chain uses TRBV6-1 with TRBJ2-2; the TCRdb call, TRBD1, lacks DNA for checking. CDR1 and CDR2 from the germline V gene are MNHNS and SASEGT. The CDR3 loop spans 15 amino acids. The CDR3 reads CASSWGAGADGELFF.

The chain combines TRBV6-2 or TRBV6-3 with TRBJ2-3; TCRdb reports TRBD2, a call that lacks DNA to check it against. The CDR3 length is 15 residues. From germline, CDR1 is MNHEY and CDR2 SVGEGT. The CDR3: CASDPRAGGADTQYF.